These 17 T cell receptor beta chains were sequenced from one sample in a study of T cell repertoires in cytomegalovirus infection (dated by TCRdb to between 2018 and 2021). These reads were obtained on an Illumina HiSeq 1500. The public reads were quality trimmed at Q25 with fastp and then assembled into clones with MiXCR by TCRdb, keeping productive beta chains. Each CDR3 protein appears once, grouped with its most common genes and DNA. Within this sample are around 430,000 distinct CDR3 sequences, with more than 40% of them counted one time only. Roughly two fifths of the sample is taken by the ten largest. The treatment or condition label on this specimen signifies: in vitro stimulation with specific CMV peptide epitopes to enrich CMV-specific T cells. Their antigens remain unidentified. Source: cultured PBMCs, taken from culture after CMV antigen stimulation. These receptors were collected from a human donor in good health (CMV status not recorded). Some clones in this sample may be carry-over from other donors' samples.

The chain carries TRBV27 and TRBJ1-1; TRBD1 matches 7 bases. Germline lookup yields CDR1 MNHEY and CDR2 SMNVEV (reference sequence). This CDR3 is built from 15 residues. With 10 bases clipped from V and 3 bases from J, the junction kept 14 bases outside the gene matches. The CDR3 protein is CATSPREGADTEAFF. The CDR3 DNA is TGTGCCACCAGCCCCCGGGAGGGGGCGGACACTGAAGCTTTCTTT.

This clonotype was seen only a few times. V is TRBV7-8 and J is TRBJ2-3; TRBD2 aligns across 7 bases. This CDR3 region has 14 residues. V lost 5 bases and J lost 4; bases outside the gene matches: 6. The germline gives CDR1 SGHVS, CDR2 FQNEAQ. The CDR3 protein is CASSPTGGSDTQYF. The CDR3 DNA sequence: TGTGCCAGCAGCCCTACGGGGGGTTCAGATACGCAGTATTTT.

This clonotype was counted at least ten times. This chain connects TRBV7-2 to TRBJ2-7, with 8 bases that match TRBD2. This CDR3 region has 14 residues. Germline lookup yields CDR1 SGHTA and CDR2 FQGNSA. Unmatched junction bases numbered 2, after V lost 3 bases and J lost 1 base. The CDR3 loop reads CASSFRGGSYEQYF. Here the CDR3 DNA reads TGTGCCAGCAGCTTCCGGGGGGGGTCCTACGAGCAGTACTTC.

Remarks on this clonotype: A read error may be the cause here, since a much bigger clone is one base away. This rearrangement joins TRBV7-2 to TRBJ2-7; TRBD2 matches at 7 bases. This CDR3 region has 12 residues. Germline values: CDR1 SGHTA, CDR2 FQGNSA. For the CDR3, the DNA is TGTGCCAACAGCTTAGCGGGTTGGGAGCAGTACTTC. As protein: CANSLAGWEQYF.

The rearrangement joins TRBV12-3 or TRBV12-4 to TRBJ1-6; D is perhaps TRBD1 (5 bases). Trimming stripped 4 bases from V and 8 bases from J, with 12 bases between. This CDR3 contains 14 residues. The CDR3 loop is CASSSGTTDSPLHF. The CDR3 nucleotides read TGTGCCAGCAGTTCCGGGACGACGGATTCACCCCTCCACTTT.

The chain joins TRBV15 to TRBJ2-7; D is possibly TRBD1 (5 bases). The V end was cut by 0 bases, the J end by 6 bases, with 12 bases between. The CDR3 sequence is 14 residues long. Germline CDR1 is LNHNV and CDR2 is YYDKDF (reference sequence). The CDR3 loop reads CATSRDPLGREQYF. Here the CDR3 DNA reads TGTGCCACCAGCAGAGATCCCCTGGGGCGCGAGCAGTACTTC.

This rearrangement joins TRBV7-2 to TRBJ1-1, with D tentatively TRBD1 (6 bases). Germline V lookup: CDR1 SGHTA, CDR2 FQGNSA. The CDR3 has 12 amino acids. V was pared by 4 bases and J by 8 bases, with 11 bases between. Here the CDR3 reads CASSYDRFEAFF. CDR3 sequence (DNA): TGTGCCAGCAGCTACGACAGGTTCGAAGCTTTCTTT.

CDR3 DNA sequence: TGTGCCAGCAGGGGGACTCAGGAAACCCAGTACTTC. Protein sequence: CASRGTQETQYF. The gene calls are TRBV6-8 and TRBJ2-5; D might be TRBD2 (6 bases). V was pared by 6 bases and J by 8 bases, with 13 bases between. Germline V gene sequence: CDR1 MNHGY, CDR2 SAAAGT. The CDR3 runs 12 residues.

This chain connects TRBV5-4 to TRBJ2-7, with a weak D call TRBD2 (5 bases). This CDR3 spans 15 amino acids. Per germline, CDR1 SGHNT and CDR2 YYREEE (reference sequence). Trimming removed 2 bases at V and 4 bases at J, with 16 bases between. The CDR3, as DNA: TGTGCCAGCAGCTTTCCGGGAACTAGAAGTTACGAGCAGTACTTC. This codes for CASSFPGTRSYEQYF.

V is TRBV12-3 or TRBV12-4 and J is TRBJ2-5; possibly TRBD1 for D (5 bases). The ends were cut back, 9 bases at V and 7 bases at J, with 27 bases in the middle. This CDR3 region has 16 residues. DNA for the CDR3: TGTGCCAGTTCTCCGACAGACCGCCGCCCACGAGCGACCCAGTACTTC. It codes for CASSPTDRRPRATQYF.

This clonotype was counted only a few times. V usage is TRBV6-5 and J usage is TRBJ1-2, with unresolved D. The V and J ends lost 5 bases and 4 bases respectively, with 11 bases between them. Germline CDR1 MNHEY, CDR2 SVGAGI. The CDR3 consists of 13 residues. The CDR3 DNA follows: TGTGCCAGCAGTCGCGAGCCTTTCTATGGCTACACCTTC. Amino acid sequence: CASSREPFYGYTF.

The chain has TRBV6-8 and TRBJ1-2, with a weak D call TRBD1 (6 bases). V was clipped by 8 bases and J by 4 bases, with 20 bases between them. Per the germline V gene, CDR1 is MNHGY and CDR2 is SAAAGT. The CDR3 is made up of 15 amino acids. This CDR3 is CASPGSQGPVYGYTF. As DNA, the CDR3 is TGTGCCAGCCCCGGGAGCCAGGGGCCGGTCTATGGCTACACCTTC.

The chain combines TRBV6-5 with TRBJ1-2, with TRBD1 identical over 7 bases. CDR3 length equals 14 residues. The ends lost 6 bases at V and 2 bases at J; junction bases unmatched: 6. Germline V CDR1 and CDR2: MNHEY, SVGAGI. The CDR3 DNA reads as TGTGCCAGCAGCCGAACGGGACAGAACTATGGCTACACCTTC. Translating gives CASSRTGQNYGYTF.

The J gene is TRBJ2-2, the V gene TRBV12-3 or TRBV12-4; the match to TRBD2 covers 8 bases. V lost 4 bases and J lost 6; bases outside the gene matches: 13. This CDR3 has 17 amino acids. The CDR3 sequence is CASSSQYSGIGAGELFF. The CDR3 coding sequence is TGTGCCAGCAGTTCCCAATATAGCGGGATCGGAGCCGGGGAGCTGTTTTTT.

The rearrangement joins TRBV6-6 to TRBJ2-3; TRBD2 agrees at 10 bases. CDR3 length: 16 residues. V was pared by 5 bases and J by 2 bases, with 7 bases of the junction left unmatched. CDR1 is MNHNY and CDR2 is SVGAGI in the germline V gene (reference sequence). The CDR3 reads CASSDPSGGLTDTQYF. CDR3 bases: TGTGCCAGCAGTGATCCTAGCGGGGGCCTCACAGATACGCAGTATTTT.

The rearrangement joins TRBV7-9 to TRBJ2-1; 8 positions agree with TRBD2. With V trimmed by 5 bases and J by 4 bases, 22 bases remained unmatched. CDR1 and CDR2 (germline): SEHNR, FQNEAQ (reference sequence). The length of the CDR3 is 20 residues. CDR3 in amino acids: CASSRIGQNEAGDPYNEQFF. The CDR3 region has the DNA TGTGCCAGCAGCCGAATTGGACAGAACGAAGCGGGAGACCCATACAATGAGCAGTTCTTC.

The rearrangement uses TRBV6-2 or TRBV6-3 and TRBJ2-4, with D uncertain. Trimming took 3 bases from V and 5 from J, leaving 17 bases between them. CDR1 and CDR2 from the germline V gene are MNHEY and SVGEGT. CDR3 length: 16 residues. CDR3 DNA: TGTGCCAGCAGTTATCAGTACCGGCGTACGGAAAACATTCAGTACTTC. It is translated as CASSYQYRRTENIQYF.